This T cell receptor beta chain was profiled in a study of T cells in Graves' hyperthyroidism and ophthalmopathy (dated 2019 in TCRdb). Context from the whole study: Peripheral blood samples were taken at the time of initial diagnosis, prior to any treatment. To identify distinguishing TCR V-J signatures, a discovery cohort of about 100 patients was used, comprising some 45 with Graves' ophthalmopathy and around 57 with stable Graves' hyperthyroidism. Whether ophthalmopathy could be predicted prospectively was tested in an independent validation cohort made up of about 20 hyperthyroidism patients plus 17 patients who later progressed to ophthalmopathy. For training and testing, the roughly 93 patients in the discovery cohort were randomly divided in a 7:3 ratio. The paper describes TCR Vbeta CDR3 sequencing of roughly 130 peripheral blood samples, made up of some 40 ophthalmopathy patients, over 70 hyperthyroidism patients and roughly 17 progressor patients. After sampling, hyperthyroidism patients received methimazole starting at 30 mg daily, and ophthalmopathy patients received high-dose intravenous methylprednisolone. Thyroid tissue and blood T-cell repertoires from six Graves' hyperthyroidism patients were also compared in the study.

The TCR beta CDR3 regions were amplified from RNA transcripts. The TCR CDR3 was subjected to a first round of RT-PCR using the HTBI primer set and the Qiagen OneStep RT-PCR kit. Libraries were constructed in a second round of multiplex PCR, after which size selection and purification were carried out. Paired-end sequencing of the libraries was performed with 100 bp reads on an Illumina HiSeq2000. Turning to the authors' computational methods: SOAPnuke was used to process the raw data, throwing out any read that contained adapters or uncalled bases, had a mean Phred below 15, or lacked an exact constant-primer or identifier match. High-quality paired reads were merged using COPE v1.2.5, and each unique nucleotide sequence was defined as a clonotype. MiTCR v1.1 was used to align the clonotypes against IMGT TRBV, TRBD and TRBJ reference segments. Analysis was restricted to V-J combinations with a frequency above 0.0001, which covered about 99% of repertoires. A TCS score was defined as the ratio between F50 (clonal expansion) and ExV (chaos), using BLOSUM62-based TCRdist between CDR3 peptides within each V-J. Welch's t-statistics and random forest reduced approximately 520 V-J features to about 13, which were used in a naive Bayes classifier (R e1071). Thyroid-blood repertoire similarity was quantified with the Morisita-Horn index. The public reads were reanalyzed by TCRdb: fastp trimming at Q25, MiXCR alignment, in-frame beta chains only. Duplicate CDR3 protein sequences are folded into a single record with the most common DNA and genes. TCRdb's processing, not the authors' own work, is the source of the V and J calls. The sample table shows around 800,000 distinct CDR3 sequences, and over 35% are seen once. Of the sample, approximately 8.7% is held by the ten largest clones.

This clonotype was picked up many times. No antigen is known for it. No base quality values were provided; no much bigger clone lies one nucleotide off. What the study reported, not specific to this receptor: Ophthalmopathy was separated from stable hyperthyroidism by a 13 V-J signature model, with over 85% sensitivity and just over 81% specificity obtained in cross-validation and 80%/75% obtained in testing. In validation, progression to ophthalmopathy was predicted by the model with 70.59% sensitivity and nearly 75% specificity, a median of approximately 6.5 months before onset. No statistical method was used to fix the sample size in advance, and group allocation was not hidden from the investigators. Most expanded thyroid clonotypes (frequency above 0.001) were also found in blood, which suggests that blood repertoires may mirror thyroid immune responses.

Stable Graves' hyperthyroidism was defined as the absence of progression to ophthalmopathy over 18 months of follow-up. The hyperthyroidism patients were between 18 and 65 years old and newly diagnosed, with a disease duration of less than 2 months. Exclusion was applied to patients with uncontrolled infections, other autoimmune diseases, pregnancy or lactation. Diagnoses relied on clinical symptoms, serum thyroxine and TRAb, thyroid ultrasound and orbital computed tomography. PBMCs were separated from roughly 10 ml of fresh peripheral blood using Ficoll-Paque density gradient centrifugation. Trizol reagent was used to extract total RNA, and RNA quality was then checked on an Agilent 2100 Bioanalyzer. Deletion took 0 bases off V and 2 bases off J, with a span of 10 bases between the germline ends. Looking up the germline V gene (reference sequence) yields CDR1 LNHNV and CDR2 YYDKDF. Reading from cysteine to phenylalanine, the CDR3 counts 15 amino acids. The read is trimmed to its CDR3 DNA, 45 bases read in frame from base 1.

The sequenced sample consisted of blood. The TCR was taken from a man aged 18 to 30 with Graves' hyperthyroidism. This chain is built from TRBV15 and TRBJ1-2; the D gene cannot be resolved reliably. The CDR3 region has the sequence CATSRDYGQNYGYTF. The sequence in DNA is TGTGCCACCAGCAGAGATTATGGCCAGAACTATGGCTACACCTTC.